This T cell receptor (beta chain) was retrieved from a study of the immune and genomic landscape of osteosarcoma. Study results and limitations: Four or five cases had one hyperexpanded dominant clone and under 100 clonotypes.

Points on this clone: Its antigen is undetermined.

Osteosarcoma specimens were post-treatment primary, local recurrence and metastasis tumors from poor-prognosis patients. The data were produced by immunoSEQ multiplex PCR, yet TCRdb's version contains in-frame clones alone and is incomplete. Counted here are around 2,700 clones, approximately 70% occurring once; the ten biggest clones make up around 16%. The receptor's source is a man aged 18 to 35 with osteosarcoma. Sequenced material: tumor tissue from a local recurrence in the femur.

In DNA form, the CDR3 reads TGTGCCAGCAGCTCGGGGTACGAGCAGTACTTC. It specifies CASSSGYEQYF. J is TRBJ2-7 and V is TRBV5-6, with D perhaps matching TRBD2 (5 bases). Germline assignment: CDR1 SGHDT and CDR2 YYEEEE. V was pared by 3 bases and J by 4 bases, with 5 bases between. The CDR3 is 11 residues long.